The 11 T cell receptor beta chains below all came from one sample that was sequenced in a study of OX40 agonist ivuxolimab in advanced cancers. Produced via immunoSEQ multiplex PCR; TCRdb's table is partial and in-frame only. Among around 66,000 clones listed, around 91% were seen once. Sequenced here: CD4+ or CD8+ T cells sorted from blood, sampled in a trial of the OX40 agonist ivuxolimab. The receptors derive from an adult with an advanced solid tumor such as melanoma, head and neck, liver or kidney cancer.

The chain recombines TRBV29-1 with TRBJ1-3, with TRBD1 matching 8 bases. The CDR3 spans 14 residues. Unmatched junction bases numbered 7, after V lost 7 bases and J lost 2 bases. Germline loops: CDR1 SQVTM, CDR2 ANQGSEA. The CDR3 protein is CSAGQGSAGNTIYF. The DNA for the CDR3 is TGCAGCGCTGGACAGGGAAGCGCTGGAAACACCATATATTTT.

The rearrangement joins TRBV4-2 to TRBJ2-3; 13 nucleotides align to TRBD2. CDR3 size: 17 residues. Germline V gene data show CDR1 as LGHNA and CDR2 as YNFKEQ. V lost 0 bases and J lost 4; bases outside the gene matches: 4. This chain's CDR3 is CASSQDSTSGGADTQYF. CDR3 nucleotides: TGTGCCAGCAGCCAAGATAGCACTAGCGGGGGGGCAGATACGCAGTATTTT.

This clone came up once. The rearrangement links TRBV4-1 to TRBJ1-2; 9 nucleotides align to TRBD1. The trim removed 1 base at V and 4 bases at J, leaving 7 bases unmatched. This CDR3 has 16 amino acids. Germline loops: CDR1 MGHRA, CDR2 YSYEKL. CDR3 bases: TGCGCCAGCAGCCAAGGGGACAGGGTTCTTGGCTATGGCTACACCTTC. Its protein is CASSQGDRVLGYGYTF.

DNA of the CDR3: TGTGCCAGCAGCAAACAGGGCCTAGGGAGGACAGGGGGAAACGAGCAGTACTTC. It encodes CASSKQGLGRTGGNEQYF. The chain recombines TRBV21-1 with TRBJ2-7; TRBD1 is the table's D call, not checked against the DNA. TRBV21-1 is labeled a pseudogene. There are 18 residues in the CDR3.

The V gene is TRBV6-6, the J gene TRBJ1-1; no reliable D call. The CDR3 is made up of 13 amino acids. V shed 7 bases and J shed 0 bases, with 9 bases lying between them. Germline CDR1 is MNHNY and CDR2 is SVGAGI (reference sequence). The CDR3 nucleotides are TGTGCCAGCATGGGCGCGATGAACACTGAAGCTTTCTTT. It specifies CASMGAMNTEAFF.

This chain links TRBV27 with TRBJ2-7; possibly TRBD2 for D (6 bases). The CDR3 extends over 14 amino acids. Trimming cost V 3 bases and J 2 bases, with 11 bases left between them. Looked up from germline, CDR1 is MNHEY and CDR2 is SMNVEV (reference sequence). The chain's CDR3 is CASSLGGPPYEQYF. For the CDR3, the DNA is TGTGCCAGCAGTTTGGGAGGACCCCCCTACGAGCAGTACTTC.

The chain carries TRBV2 and TRBJ2-5; 8 bases are a match to TRBD2. There are 15 residues in the CDR3. The germline V gene encodes CDR1 SNHLY and CDR2 FYNNEI. The ends lost 6 bases at V and 1 base at J; junction bases unmatched: 7. DNA of the CDR3: TGTGCCAGCAGGGGAGGGACTAGGTCCCAAGAGACCCAGTACTTC. This sequence encodes CASRGGTRSQETQYF.

The chain links TRBV7-9 to TRBJ2-5; 14 bases match TRBD2. V dropped 7 bases and J dropped 4; count of bases not matched to a gene: 14. The germline V gene encodes CDR1 SEHNR and CDR2 FQNEAQ (reference sequence). This CDR3 spans 18 amino acids. The CDR3 loop reads CASTMGLAGVGYVETQYF. The CDR3 DNA reads TGTGCCAGCACCATGGGACTAGCGGGAGTAGGATATGTAGAGACCCAGTACTTC.

This chain uses TRBV11-3 with TRBJ2-1; 8 nucleotides agree with TRBD1. V shed 4 bases, J shed 4 bases, and the junction held 6 bases outside the gene matches. Germline-derived CDR1 and CDR2 are SGHNT and YENEEA. The CDR3 has 15 residues. The CDR3 spells CASSSDQGAYNEQFF. The CDR3 nucleotides read TGTGCCAGCAGCTCGGACCAGGGGGCTTACAATGAGCAGTTCTTC.

The chain couples TRBV5-4 to TRBJ2-7; TRBD1 agrees at 8 bases. The CDR3 covers 16 residues. V shed 0 bases, J shed 5 bases, and the junction held 10 bases outside the gene matches. CDR1 and CDR2 (germline): SGHNT, YYREEE (reference sequence). CDR3 protein: CASSLVGGAGGHEQYF. The CDR3 nucleotides read TGTGCCAGCAGCTTGGTTGGTGGAGCAGGGGGCCACGAGCAGTACTTC.

The chain uses TRBV19 and TRBJ2-2; D is uncertain. V lost 3 bases, J lost 5 bases, and 7 bases lay in between. The CDR3 totals 13 residues. Germline-derived CDR1 and CDR2 are LNHDA and SQIVND (reference sequence). CDR3 coding DNA: TGTGCCAGTAGTATCTACGCTACCGGGGAGCTGTTTTTT. As protein: CASSIYATGELFF. The full variable domain, rest sourced from reference TRBV19 and TRBJ2-2, is DGGITQSPKYLFRKEGQNVTLSCEQNLNHDAMYWYRQDPGQGLRLIYYSQIVNDFQKGDIAEGYSVSREKKESFPLTVTSAQKNPTAFYLCASSIYATGELFFGEGSRLTVL.